These 22 T cell receptor beta chains were sequenced from one sample in a study of T cells in Graves' hyperthyroidism and ophthalmopathy. Template material for amplifying TCR beta CDR3 regions consisted of RNA transcripts. TCR CDR3 regions were first amplified by RT-PCR with HTBI primers. MiXCR was run by TCRdb on the multiplex PCR reads, yielding one entry per CDR3 protein. The table records 45,000 to 55,000 distinct CDR3 sequences, roughly 51% of them present only once. The sample taken for sequencing was peripheral blood or thyroid tissue (not recorded which). The receptors stem from a man between 18 and 35 years old with Graves' hyperthyroidism.

V usage is TRBV7-9 and J usage is TRBJ2-5; unclear D gene. The CDR3 is made up of 16 amino acids. V was trimmed by 3 bases and J by 4 bases, leaving 18 bases between them. Germline-derived CDR1 and CDR2 are SEHNR and FQNEAQ (reference sequence). CDR3 sequence: CASSFEGIHRRETQYF. CDR3 in DNA: TGTGCCAGCAGCTTCGAAGGGATACATCGCCGAGAGACCCAGTACTTC.

This clonotype was observed at least ten times. V is TRBV7-2 and J is TRBJ2-7, with TRBD2 matching 14 bases. Germline CDR1 reads SGHTA; CDR2 reads FQGNSA. CDR3 length: 18 residues. Losses at the gene ends were 4 bases for V and 2 bases for J; bases not matched to a gene: 10. CDR3 residues: CASSWSGVTSGRAYEQYF. CDR3 bases: TGTGCCAGCAGCTGGTCGGGCGTGACTAGCGGGAGGGCCTACGAGCAGTACTTC.

This clonotype was picked up many times. The chain recombines TRBV6-1 with TRBJ1-5, with D perhaps matching TRBD1 (6 bases). This CDR3 is built from 16 residues. Deletions cut 5 bases from V and 3 bases from J, with 17 bases between. From germline, CDR1 is MNHNS and CDR2 SASEGT. The DNA of the CDR3 is TGTGCCAGCAGTTACAATCAGGGGTGGCTCAATCAGCCCCAGCATTTT. Encoded protein: CASSYNQGWLNQPQHF.

This clonotype was recorded many times. The rearrangement links TRBV9 to TRBJ2-5, with TRBD2 as a possible D gene (6 bases). Germline CDR1 SGDLS, CDR2 YYNGEE. The CDR3 totals 13 residues. The V end was cut by 3 bases, the J end by 5 bases, with 11 bases between. CDR3 sequence (DNA): TGTGCCAGCAGCGCGGCGGGGTACGAGACCCAGTACTTC. Its protein is CASSAAGYETQYF.

The sample holds many counts of this clonotype. The chain links TRBV27 to TRBJ2-7; D not resolved. Trimming took off 3 bases at V and 3 bases at J, with 9 bases between the two ends. The CDR3 extends over 13 amino acids. Per the germline V gene, CDR1 is MNHEY and CDR2 is SMNVEV (reference sequence). CDR3 amino acids: CASSFRSRYEQYF. In DNA form, the CDR3 reads TGTGCCAGCAGTTTCAGGAGCCGCTACGAGCAGTACTTC.

CDR3 coding DNA: TGCAGCGTCCGGACTAGCGGAACTTCCTACGAGCAGTACTTC. Protein product: CSVRTSGTSYEQYF. V gene TRBV29-1 combines with J gene TRBJ2-7; TRBD2 matches at 10 bases. Looked up from germline, CDR1 is SQVTM and CDR2 is ANQGSEA. This CDR3 comprises 14 residues. J lost 1 base, V lost 6 bases, and 6 bases had no gene match.

Only one count was recorded for this clonotype. V gene TRBV10-3 combines with J gene TRBJ1-1, with D perhaps matching TRBD1 (6 bases). The V gene lost 0 bases and the J gene lost 2 bases, with 10 bases spanning the gap. The V gene's germline CDR1 is ENHRY and CDR2 SYGVKD. CDR3 length: 15 amino acids. The CDR3 sequence is CAISESDSLNTEAFF. CDR3 DNA sequence: TGTGCCATCAGTGAGTCGGACAGCTTAAACACTGAAGCTTTCTTT.

Many counts were recorded for this clonotype. The chain recombines TRBV11-2 with TRBJ2-2, with D perhaps TRBD2 (5 bases). The V gene's germline CDR1 is SGHAT and CDR2 FQNNGV. Deletions cut 4 bases from V and 1 base from J, with 7 bases between. This CDR3 region has 14 residues. CDR3 region: CASSSGLNTGELFF. In DNA form, the CDR3 reads TGTGCCAGCAGCTCAGGACTGAACACCGGGGAGCTGTTTTTT.

Ten or more counts support this clonotype. This sequence joins TRBV11-2 and TRBJ1-3; D not resolved. The CDR3 loop spans 16 amino acids. Per the germline V gene, CDR1 is SGHAT and CDR2 is FQNNGV. V lost 3 bases to trimming and J lost 0 bases, with 12 bases between them. This CDR3 is CASSFSRDSSGNTIYF. For the CDR3, the DNA is TGTGCCAGCAGCTTTTCACGGGATTCCTCTGGAAACACCATATATTTT.

Remarks on this clonotype: An end of the junction does not agree with germline; a read error may underlie this. The chain uses TRBV20-1 and TRBJ2-5; maybe TRBD1 (6 bases). This CDR3 has 11 residues. In germline, CDR1 is DFQATT, CDR2 SNEGSKA (reference sequence). CDR3 sequence: CATGRGETQCF. The CDR3, as DNA: TGCGCTACAGGGAGAGGTGAGACCCAGTGCTTC.

In this sample, this clonotype turned up many times. V gene TRBV11-2 combines with J gene TRBJ2-5, with TRBD1 matching over 11 bases. In germline, CDR1 is SGHAT, CDR2 FQNNGV. This CDR3 has 15 residues. V trimming: 3 bases; J trimming: 5 bases; junction bases outside the gene matches: 5. As DNA, the CDR3 is TGTGCCAGCAGCTTCGGACAGGGGGCGAGGGAGACCCAGTACTTC. Translated: CASSFGQGARETQYF.

V is TRBV7-2 and J is TRBJ1-1; D is perhaps TRBD1 (5 bases). Trimming took 5 bases from V and 0 from J, leaving 16 bases between them. CDR1 and CDR2 from the germline V gene are SGHTA and FQGNSA. The CDR3 loop spans 16 amino acids. CDR3 nucleotides: TGTGCCAGCAGCCCCAATCAATGGGGCATGAACACTGAAGCTTTCTTT. It yields the protein CASSPNQWGMNTEAFF.

This clonotype has at least ten counts. The chain joins TRBV12-3 or TRBV12-4 to TRBJ1-5, with D maybe TRBD1 (6 bases). Deletions cut 5 bases from V and 6 bases from J, with 17 bases between. The CDR3 totals 15 residues. The CDR3 spells CASSPAGTRGQPQHF. CDR3 DNA: TGTGCCAGCAGTCCTGCCGGGACACGGGGTCAGCCCCAGCATTTT.

In its sample, this clonotype is medium-sized. This chain connects TRBV7-8 to TRBJ2-2; D remains ambiguous. The CDR3 is 14 residues long. Trimming pared 0 bases from V and 1 base from J, leaving 3 bases between. The germline V gene has CDR1 SGHVS and CDR2 FQNEAQ. The CDR3 sequence: CASSLAENTGELFF. The CDR3 DNA sequence: TGTGCCAGCAGCTTAGCCGAGAACACCGGGGAGCTGTTTTTT.

With regard to this clonotype: A junction end diverges from the germline sequence, so it may reflect a read error. The V and J genes are TRBV2 and TRBJ2-5; D gene uncertain. There are 13 residues in the CDR3. The V gene's germline CDR1 is SNHLY and CDR2 FYNNEI. CDR3 DNA sequence: TGTACCAGCAGTGAAATCCGGCAAGAGACCCAGTACTTC. Its translation: CTSSEIRQETQYF.

This clonotype is a singleton in its sample. The conserved final phenylalanine or tryptophan is absent from the CDR3, which likely points to a read error. The chain links TRBV6-4 to TRBJ2-2; maybe TRBD2 (5 bases). V lost 5 bases and J lost 6, with 16 bases in between. The CDR3 has 15 amino acids. Germline lookup yields CDR1 MRHNA and CDR2 SNTAGT. The CDR3 DNA sequence: TGTGCCAGCAGTAACGACGCGGGTAGTCCCGGGGAGCTGTTTCTT. It translates to CASSNDAGSPGELFL.

A few counts support this clonotype. This sequence joins TRBV19 and TRBJ1-6; D perhaps matches TRBD1 (5 bases). Germline CDR1 LNHDA, CDR2 SQIVND (reference sequence). Trimming left V 5 bases short and J 9 bases short, with 11 bases between. The CDR3 runs 13 residues. The CDR3 protein is CASSSGGSSPLHF. The CDR3 nucleotides are TGTGCCAGTAGTTCCGGGGGAAGTTCACCCCTCCACTTT.

The J gene is TRBJ1-1, the V gene TRBV7-8; D may be TRBD1 (5 bases). This CDR3 spans 16 amino acids. V was cut by 5 bases and J by 4 bases, with 20 bases left in between. Germline V gene data show CDR1 as SGHVS and CDR2 as FQNEAQ. The DNA for the CDR3 is TGTGCCAGCAGCGGGACCTCCTCCCCCCTGAGCACTGAAGCTTTCTTT. Protein sequence: CASSGTSSPLSTEAFF.

This clonotype was seen many times. CDR3 coding DNA: TGTGCCAGCAGTTTAGTTCAGGGACTCTTTAACACTGAAGCTTTCTTT. Its translation: CASSLVQGLFNTEAFF. The chain has TRBV27 and TRBJ1-1; D is perhaps TRBD1 (5 bases). Germline CDR1 is MNHEY and CDR2 is SMNVEV (reference sequence). The V end was cut by 2 bases, the J end by 2 bases, with 15 bases between. This CDR3 is 16 amino acids long.

This clonotype was counted at least ten times. The chain couples TRBV6-2 or TRBV6-3 to TRBJ1-5; 10 nucleotides line up with TRBD1. The length of the CDR3 is 17 residues. Trimming at V came to 2 bases and at J to 4 bases, leaving 8 bases not matched to a gene. Germline V gene data show CDR1 as MNHEY and CDR2 as SVGEGT. CDR3 coding DNA: TGTGCCAGCAGTTACGAGGCAGGACAGGGGGTTAATCAGCCCCAGCATTTT. Translated, it gives CASSYEAGQGVNQPQHF.

The chain combines TRBV12-3 or TRBV12-4 with TRBJ1-4; 7 bases are a match to TRBD1. The CDR3 loop spans 15 amino acids. The V and J ends lost 5 bases and 3 bases, in that order; junction bases with no gene match: 6. The CDR3: CASSNRGGANEKLFF. CDR3 coding DNA: TGTGCCAGCAGTAACAGGGGCGGCGCTAATGAAAAACTGTTTTTT.

Ten or more counts support this clonotype. A much larger clone is a single base away; this may be a read error. This sequence joins TRBV15 and TRBJ2-5, with D perhaps given as TRBD1 or TRBD2 (5 bases each). The CDR3 runs 14 residues. V lost 1 base to trimming and J lost 1 base, with 7 bases between them. Germline V gene lookup returns CDR1 LNHNV and CDR2 YYDKDF (reference sequence). CDR3 sequence: CATSRVGGQETQYF. DNA of the CDR3: TGTGCCACCAGCAGAGTTGGGGGCCAAGAGACCCAGTACTTC.